This T cell receptor beta chain was profiled in a study of T cell responses to AZD1222 COVID-19 vaccine. Study overall: Second doses at about 4 or about 12 weeks were pooled.

Germline lookup yields CDR1 MNHEY and CDR2 SVGAGI. The CDR3 is 15 residues long. V was clipped by 0 bases and J by 3 bases, with 12 bases between them. Turning to this clone: What it recognizes is unknown.

General study findings and limits: Spike-specific TCR breadth and depth went up after people got two AZD1222 doses. Clonal diversity may have been underestimated, and the donors were mostly white British, with more females than males.

Using immunoSEQ multiplex PCR, the repertoire was profiled, and TCRdb retains in-frame clones only, with some absent. The sample yields 75,000 to 100,000 clones, roughly 90% seen once. The source of this sequence is an adult in good health. The chain has TRBV6-5 and TRBJ2-7, with D perhaps matching TRBD2 (5 bases). The source was peripheral blood, collected on day 0 of AZD1222 vaccination. CDR3 region: CASSYSVQGGYEQYF. For the CDR3, the DNA is TGTGCCAGCAGTTACTCGGTTCAAGGAGGCTACGAGCAGTACTTC.